This T cell receptor beta chain was observed in a study of control samples from healthy donors and cancer patients. Germline-derived CDR1 and CDR2 are SGHRS and YFSETQ. The CDR3 is made up of 12 amino acids. V dropped 0 bases and J dropped 7 bases, with 8 bases sitting between them. The table came from immunoSEQ multiplex PCR; TCRdb's copy has only in-frame clones and leaves some out. The sample lists some 150,000 clones, roughly nine tenths seen once, with approximately 1.4% in the top ten. Concerning this clone itself: Other DNA sequences in this specimen translate into the identical CDR3.

This clonotype originated in a woman aged 25 to 39 in good health. The chain has TRBV5-1 and TRBJ2-7, with no clear D. Material for sequencing was blood. CDR3 protein: CASSLGTGEQYF. The CDR3 nucleotides are TGCGCCAGCAGCTTGGGGACGGGTGAGCAGTACTTC.